The entry below describes one T cell receptor beta chain. Its antigen is unknown. The data derive from a study of Graves' ophthalmopathy and Graves' hyperthyroidism. RNA transcripts were the template, and TCR beta CDR3 regions were amplified from them. An initial RT-PCR round employing HTBI primers preceded a second-round multiplex PCR. One entry per CDR3 protein results from TCRdb running MiXCR on the multiplex PCR reads. The sample includes about 740,000 distinct CDR3 sequences, 40% of them seen just once. Findings and limits, study-wide: Cross-validated, the 13-signature model showed 87.88%/81.08% sensitivity/specificity, and 80%/75% in the test set. Blood repertoires reportedly contained most expanded thyroid clonotypes above 0.001 frequency.

None of the included patients had other autoimmune diseases, uncontrolled infections, pregnancy or lactation, as these led to exclusion. Establishment of the diagnosis relied upon clinical symptoms, serum thyroxine, TRAb, thyroid ultrasound and orbital computed tomography. Trimming removed 8 bases at V and 1 base at J, with 9 bases between. The CDR3 covers 14 residues. Germline V gives CDR1 MRHNA, CDR2 SNTAGT. Sequenced: peripheral blood. This rearrangement joins TRBV6-4 to TRBJ2-6, with D possibly matching TRBD1 (6 bases). This TCR derives from an adult man with Graves' ophthalmopathy. CDR3 protein: CASHRVSGANVLTF. CDR3 DNA: TGTGCCAGCCACAGGGTTTCTGGGGCCAACGTCCTGACTTTC.